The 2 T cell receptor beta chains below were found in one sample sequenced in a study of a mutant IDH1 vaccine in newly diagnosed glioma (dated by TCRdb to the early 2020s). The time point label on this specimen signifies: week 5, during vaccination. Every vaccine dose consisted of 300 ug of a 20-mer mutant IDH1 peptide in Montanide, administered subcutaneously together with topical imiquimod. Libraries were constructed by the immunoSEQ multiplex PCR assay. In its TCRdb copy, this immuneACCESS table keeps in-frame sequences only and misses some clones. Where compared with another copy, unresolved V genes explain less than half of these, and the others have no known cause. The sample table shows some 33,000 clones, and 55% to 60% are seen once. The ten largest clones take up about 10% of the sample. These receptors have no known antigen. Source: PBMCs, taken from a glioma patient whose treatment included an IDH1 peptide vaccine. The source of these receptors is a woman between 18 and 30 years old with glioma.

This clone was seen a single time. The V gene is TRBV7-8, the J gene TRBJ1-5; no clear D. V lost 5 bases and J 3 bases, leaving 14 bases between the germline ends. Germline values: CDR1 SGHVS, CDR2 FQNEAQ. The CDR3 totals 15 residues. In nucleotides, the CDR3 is TGTGCCAGCAGCCTAAACCAACATTACAATCAGCCCCAGCATTTT. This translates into CASSLNQHYNQPQHF.

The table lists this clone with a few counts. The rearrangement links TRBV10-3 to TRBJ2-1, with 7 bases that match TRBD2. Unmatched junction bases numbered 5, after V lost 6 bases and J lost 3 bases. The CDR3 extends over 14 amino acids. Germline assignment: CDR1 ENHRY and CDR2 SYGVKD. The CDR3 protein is CAIRSGELYNEQFF. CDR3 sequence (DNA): TGTGCCATCAGGAGCGGGGAACTCTACAATGAGCAGTTCTTC.